One and the same sample provided the 16 T cell receptor beta chains below, sequenced in a study of metastatic and nonmetastatic thyroid tumors. Through MiXCR, TCRdb re-clonotyped the PCR reads. The table includes roughly 64,000 clones, approximately 4.1% detected once. No treatment had been given to any patient before thyroid surgery. The sequenced material came from blood. These receptors were collected from a female donor with papillary thyroid cancer or a benign thyroid nodule (not recorded which). Some clones in this sample may be carry-over from other donors' samples.

This clone was counted many times. The chain employs TRBV28 and TRBJ2-7; D is unclear. CDR3 size: 14 residues. Trimming stripped 8 bases from V and 2 bases from J, with 16 bases between. The germline gives CDR1 MDHEN, CDR2 SYDVKM. The CDR3 coding sequence is TGTGCCAGCCGGACCATGAGGCGTCCCTACGAGCAGTACTTC. This encodes CASRTMRRPYEQYF. Combining the CDR3 with reference TRBV28 and TRBJ2-7 gives the whole variable domain DVKVTQSSRYLVKRTGEKVFLECVQDMDHENMFWYRQDPGLGLRLIYFSYDVKMKEKGDIPEGYSVSREKKERFSLILESASTNQTSMYLCASRTMRRPYEQYFGPGTRLTVT.

This clone was picked up a small number of times. This may arise from a read error, as a much more abundant clone is one base away. The V call is TRBV2, the J call TRBJ1-5; TRBD1 agrees at 8 bases. Germline V lookup: CDR1 SNHLY, CDR2 FYNNEI. The CDR3 covers 18 residues. V lost 7 bases, J lost 4 bases, and 18 bases stayed unmatched. The CDR3 coding sequence is TGTGCCAGCATGGGCAGGGGGCGCGTAAAGATTTCGAATCAGCCCCAGCATTTT. It codes for CASMGRGRVKISNQPQHF.

This chain uses TRBV3-1 with TRBJ2-7, with TRBD1 matching over 11 bases. CDR3 size: 15 residues. The junction had 7 bases not matched to a gene; V was cut back by 4 bases and J by 5 bases. Germline lookup yields CDR1 LGHDT and CDR2 YNNKEL (reference sequence). The CDR3 sequence: CASSRYGTGGHEQYF. For the CDR3, the DNA is TGTGCCAGCAGCCGTTACGGGACAGGGGGGCACGAGCAGTACTTC.

The rearrangement uses TRBV12-3 or TRBV12-4 and TRBJ1-2; maybe TRBD1 (6 bases). V was clipped by 5 bases and J by 3 bases, with 13 bases between them. The CDR3 spans 14 residues. The CDR3 DNA reads as TGTGCCAGCAGTATGTACAGGGATGACTATGGCTACACCTTC. Amino acid sequence: CASSMYRDDYGYTF.

This clone has ten or more counts. The chain recombines TRBV19 with TRBJ1-1; 8 positions agree with TRBD1. The CDR3 contains 12 residues. J was trimmed by 6 bases and V by 9 bases; bases with no gene match: 6. Per germline, CDR1 LNHDA and CDR2 SQIVND (reference sequence). The CDR3 region has the DNA TGTGCCAGCAACAGGGGGTTAGCTGAAGCTTTCTTT. Its translation: CASNRGLAEAFF.

This clone was recorded many times. This chain connects TRBV28 to TRBJ1-1; D is uncertain. V lost 10 bases to trimming and J lost 0 bases, with 12 bases between them. Germline V gives CDR1 MDHEN, CDR2 SYDVKM. This CDR3 region has 13 residues. DNA for the CDR3: TGTGCCACCAGCCTGAGGATGAACACTGAAGCTTTCTTT. Amino acids: CATSLRMNTEAFF.

This clone has only a few counts. The chain has TRBV18 and TRBJ1-1, with 7 bases lining up with TRBD1. V lost 3 bases to trimming and J lost 4 bases; unmatched junction nucleotides: 11. The CDR3 consists of 16 residues. Germline CDR1 and CDR2: KGHSH and LQKENI. CDR3 bases: TGTGCCAGCTCACCTGGGACTACAGGGGTTGGCACTGAAGCTTTCTTT. It translates to CASSPGTTGVGTEAFF.

Comments on this clone: A read error may explain this, as a much larger clone is one base away. This rearrangement joins TRBV2 to TRBJ2-3, with D unresolved. The CDR3 is 12 residues long. From germline, CDR1 is SNHLY and CDR2 FYNNEI. CDR3 DNA: TGTGCCAGCAGCCGGAACACATATACGCAGTATTTT. This codes for CASSRNTYTQYF.

This clone occurred many times. CDR3 sequence: CASKSQGNGANVLTF. CDR3 nucleotides: TGTGCCAGCAAATCCCAGGGGAATGGGGCCAACGTCCTGACTTTC. V usage is TRBV12-3 or TRBV12-4 and J usage is TRBJ2-6; possibly TRBD1 for D (6 bases). The CDR3 runs 15 residues. The V end was cut by 7 bases, the J end by 3 bases, with 13 bases between.

This clone was seen ten or more times. This chain uses TRBV6-1 with TRBJ2-7; TRBD2 aligns across 9 bases. Germline trimming cut 5 bases from V and 1 base from J; bases unmatched to any gene: 3. The CDR3 covers 14 residues. CDR1 is MNHNS and CDR2 is SASEGT in the germline V gene. The CDR3, as DNA: TGTGCCAGCAGTAGGCTAGCGGGGTCCTACGAGCAGTACTTC. This translates into CASSRLAGSYEQYF.

Worth noting for this clone: One junction end does not reproduce the germline sequence, and a read error may be involved. The CDR3 nucleotides are TGTGCCAGCAGCATAGAAGGGTCTGCGAACGCCGGGGAGCTGTTTTTT. Amino acids: CASSIEGSANAGELFF. V gene TRBV9 combines with J gene TRBJ2-2, with D unclear. Germline CDR1 and CDR2: SGDLS and YYNGEE. The CDR3 contains 16 residues.

The rearrangement links TRBV6-5 to TRBJ2-5, with TRBD1 as a possible D gene (7 bases). The CDR3 loop spans 18 amino acids. V lost 4 bases and J lost 5, with 26 bases in between. Germline V lookup: CDR1 MNHEY, CDR2 SVGAGI. The CDR3 is CASSSGGQIIGTRETQYF. CDR3 DNA sequence: TGTGCCAGCAGTTCCGGGGGACAGATAATCGGAACACGGGAGACCCAGTACTTC.

This clone was observed many times. The chain couples TRBV5-4 to TRBJ2-1; TRBD2 matches at 7 bases. Germline values: CDR1 SGHNT, CDR2 YYREEE (reference sequence). V lost 4 bases and J lost 4; bases outside the gene matches: 8. The CDR3 has 15 amino acids. CDR3 bases: TGTGCCAGCAGCGCCCGGGGGGACTCGTACAATGAGCAGTTCTTC. Its translation: CASSARGDSYNEQFF.

This clone has at least ten counts. V is TRBV6-1 and J is TRBJ2-5; no firm D call. V was pared by 7 bases and J by 0 bases, with 9 bases between. The germline gives CDR1 MNHNS, CDR2 SASEGT. This CDR3 is built from 13 residues. CDR3 amino acids: CASNGLYQETQYF. The CDR3 nucleotides read TGTGCCAGCAACGGCCTGTACCAAGAGACCCAGTACTTC.

This clone was recorded only once. The chain couples TRBV19 to TRBJ2-7; D unclear. This CDR3 is built from 15 residues. Trimming pared 4 bases from V and 3 bases from J, leaving 16 bases between. The germline CDR1 and CDR2 sequences are LNHDA and SQIVND (reference sequence). The CDR3 loop is CASSRSTRCRYEQYF. CDR3 sequence (DNA): TGTGCCAGTAGTAGATCGACACGGTGCCGCTACGAGCAGTACTTC.

A note on this clone: The junction shows a germline mismatch at one end, possibly a read error. The rearrangement uses TRBV6-1 and TRBJ2-1; TRBD1 matches at 9 bases. The CDR3 length is 16 residues. In germline, CDR1 is MNHNS, CDR2 SASEGT. CDR3 coding DNA: TGTGCCGGCAGTGATACAGGGGGCGCCTCTAGGTCTGGGCAGTTCTTT. Its protein product is CAGSDTGGASRSGQFF.